This T cell receptor beta chain is drawn from a study of T cells in Graves' hyperthyroidism and ophthalmopathy. Fresh peripheral blood, approximately 9.7 ml, was the source of the PBMCs. This clonotype was seen repeatedly, ten times or more. One end of the junction fails to match germline, which may point to a read error. The CDR3 loop spans 13 amino acids. In germline, CDR1 is SGHRS, CDR2 YFSETQ. Amplification yielded TCR beta CDR3 regions, with RNA transcripts as the source. TCR CDR3 regions were first amplified by RT-PCR with HTBI primers. TCRdb reprocessed the multiplex PCR reads via MiXCR and lists one record per CDR3 protein. The data contain about 400,000 distinct CDR3 sequences, approximately 25% of them singletons.

This chain uses TRBV5-1 with TRBJ2-5; D is unresolved. This TCR came from a man aged 50-60 years with Graves' hyperthyroidism. Sequencing input: blood. The CDR3 DNA reads as TGTGCCAGCAGCTTGGGCCTCGAAGAGACCCAGTACTTC. Its translation: CASSLGLEETQYF.